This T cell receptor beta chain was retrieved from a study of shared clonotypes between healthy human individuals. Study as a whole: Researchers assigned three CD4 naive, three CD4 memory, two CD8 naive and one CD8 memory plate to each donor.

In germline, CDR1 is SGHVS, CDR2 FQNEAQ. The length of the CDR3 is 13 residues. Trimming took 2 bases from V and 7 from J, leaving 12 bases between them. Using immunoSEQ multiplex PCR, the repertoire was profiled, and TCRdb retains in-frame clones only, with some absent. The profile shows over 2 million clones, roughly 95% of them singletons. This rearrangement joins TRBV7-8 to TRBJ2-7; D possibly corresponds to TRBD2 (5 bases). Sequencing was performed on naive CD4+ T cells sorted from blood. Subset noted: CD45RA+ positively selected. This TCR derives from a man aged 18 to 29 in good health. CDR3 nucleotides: TGTGCCAGCAGCTTAAGTCTAACGGGGGAGCAGTACTTC. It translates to CASSLSLTGEQYF.